A single sample is the source of the 32 T cell receptor beta chains below, sequenced in a study of blood T cell repertoires in COVID-19. Data came from immunoSEQ multiplex PCR; TCRdb stores just in-frame clones and leaves some out. The sample holds more than 300,000 clones; around 90% are singletons and the top ten take around 3.5%. Sequenced sample: peripheral blood. Source of these receptors: a woman aged 18-35 years who had recovered from COVID-19.

The chain couples TRBV4-1 to TRBJ2-5, with TRBD2 matching over 9 bases. Trimming took 2 bases from V and 5 from J; bases not matched to a gene: 9. Germline CDR1 MGHRA, CDR2 YSYEKL. The CDR3 covers 16 residues. CDR3 sequence (DNA): TGCGCCAGCAGCCAAAATATAGCGGGAGTTCGGGAGACCCAGTACTTC. This gives the protein CASSQNIAGVRETQYF.

The V and J genes are TRBV5-1 and TRBJ1-6; maybe TRBD1 (5 bases). Germline CDR1 is SGHRS and CDR2 is YFSETQ. The CDR3 length is 16 residues. V shed 5 bases and J shed 1 base, with 13 bases lying between them. In DNA, the CDR3 is TGCGCCAGCAGTCCGGGGGGAGGATCCTATAATTCACCCCTCCACTTT. Translating it yields CASSPGGGSYNSPLHF.

The V and J genes are TRBV28 and TRBJ2-1; maybe TRBD2 (6 bases). The ends were cut back, 8 bases at V and 7 bases at J, with 21 bases in the middle. This CDR3 has 15 residues. Per germline, CDR1 MDHEN and CDR2 SYDVKM. This CDR3 reads CASFPPGPEGNEQFF. CDR3 in DNA: TGTGCCAGCTTTCCACCGGGACCGGAGGGGAATGAGCAGTTCTTC.

The rearrangement links TRBV4-3 to TRBJ1-2; D is ambiguous. The CDR3 has 14 amino acids. Trimming removed 0 bases from V and 4 bases from J, with 9 bases in between. Germline-derived CDR1 and CDR2 are LGHNA and YSLEER. CDR3 loop: CASSQDGLTYGYTF. In DNA, the CDR3 is TGCGCCAGCAGCCAAGACGGGTTAACCTATGGCTACACCTTC.

This clone was found a few times. This chain joins TRBV6-1 and TRBJ1-2; TRBD1 might be the D (6 bases). Trimming cost V 0 bases and J 4 bases, with 6 bases left between them. Germline V lookup: CDR1 MNHNS, CDR2 SASEGT. The CDR3 extends over 13 amino acids. Here the CDR3 DNA reads TGTGCCAGCAGTGAAGCGGACAGCTATGGCTACACCTTC. It is translated as CASSEADSYGYTF.

The chain links TRBV7-2 to TRBJ1-1; 10 positions agree with TRBD1. Germline-derived CDR1 and CDR2 are SGHTA and FQGNSA. V trimming: 4 bases; J trimming: 11 bases; junction bases outside the gene matches: 7. The CDR3 spans 13 residues. CDR3 DNA sequence: TGTGCCAGCAGCTCAGACAGGGGGCGCAGCGCTTTCTTT. Protein product: CASSSDRGRSAFF.

V usage is TRBV5-4 and J usage is TRBJ1-4; no clear D. V lost 3 bases to trimming and J lost 7 bases, with 16 bases between them. Germline V gene lookup returns CDR1 SGHNT and CDR2 YYREEE (reference sequence). The CDR3 loop spans 15 amino acids. CDR3 bases: TGTGCCAGCAGCTCGACCGGGAGCCGAGGTGAAAAACTGTTTTTT. It is translated as CASSSTGSRGEKLFF.

The chain joins TRBV9 to TRBJ1-4; D is perhaps TRBD1 (6 bases). Germline CDR1 is SGDLS and CDR2 is YYNGEE. V lost 4 bases to trimming and J lost 3 bases, with 10 bases between them. The CDR3 totals 14 residues. DNA for the CDR3: TGTGCCAGCAGCAAGACAGGTTCTAATGAAAAACTGTTTTTT. It codes for CASSKTGSNEKLFF.

The rearrangement links TRBV5-4 to TRBJ1-2, with TRBD1 as a possible D gene (6 bases). CDR1 is SGHNT, CDR2 YYREEE, per germline (reference sequence). V was trimmed by 1 base and J by 6 bases, leaving 16 bases between them. This CDR3 has 15 residues. The CDR3 nucleotides are TGTGCCAGCAGCTTGCGGGGGGCGTCTAAACATGGCTACACCTTC. It specifies CASSLRGASKHGYTF.

V gene TRBV3-1 (or the pseudogene TRBV3-2) combines with J gene TRBJ2-2; 10 positions agree with TRBD2. The germline V gene has CDR1 LGHDT and CDR2 YNNKEL (reference sequence). This CDR3 region has 16 residues. J was trimmed by 5 bases and V by 5 bases; bases with no gene match: 8. CDR3 protein: CASSRPGLAITGELFF. DNA of the CDR3: TGTGCCAGCAGCAGACCGGGACTAGCGATTACCGGGGAGCTGTTTTTT.

This chain links TRBV10-3 with TRBJ2-2, with D maybe TRBD1 (5 bases). Per germline, CDR1 ENHRY and CDR2 SYGVKD. Trimming took 3 bases from V and 4 from J, leaving 15 bases between them. The CDR3 runs 16 residues. The CDR3 nucleotides read TGTGCCATCAGTGAATCAGGGTCAAGCATCACCGGGGAGCTGTTTTTT. Protein sequence: CAISESGSSITGELFF.

The chain links TRBV5-6 to TRBJ2-3, with 13 bases that match TRBD2. Trimming at V came to 4 bases and at J to 0 bases, leaving 11 bases not matched to a gene. Germline V CDR1 and CDR2: SGHDT, YYEEEE. The CDR3 totals 19 residues. The chain's CDR3 is CASSNYETSGRSSTDTQYF. CDR3 in DNA: TGTGCCAGCAGCAATTATGAGACTAGCGGGAGGTCGAGCACAGATACGCAGTATTTT.

The chain uses TRBV30 and TRBJ2-7, with TRBD2 as a possible D gene (6 bases). The CDR3 is 14 amino acids. Trimming pared 0 bases from V and 1 base from J, leaving 10 bases between. The germline gives CDR1 GTSNPN, CDR2 SVGIG (reference sequence). DNA of the CDR3: TGTGCCTGGAGTGTACGGGGGTATTCCTACGAGCAGTACGTC. Protein sequence: CAWSVRGYSYEQYV.

The rearrangement joins TRBV19 to TRBJ2-2; TRBD2 agrees at 7 bases. Germline assignment: CDR1 LNHDA and CDR2 SQIVND (reference sequence). CDR3 length: 12 amino acids. V was pared by 8 bases and J by 6 bases, with 3 bases of the junction left unmatched. The CDR3 DNA follows: TGTGCCAGTGGACTAGTGTCCGGGGAGCTGTTTTTT. Translation: CASGLVSGELFF. Variable domain in full (rest from reference TRBV19 and TRBJ2-2): DGGITQSPKYLFRKEGQNVTLSCEQNLNHDAMYWYRQDPGQGLRLIYYSQIVNDFQKGDIAEGYSVSREKKESFPLTVTSAQKNPTAFYLCASGLVSGELFFGEGSRLTVL.

The chain has TRBV6-2 or TRBV6-3 and TRBJ2-3; weak D call: TRBD2 (6 bases). CDR1 is MNHEY and CDR2 is SVGEGT in the germline V gene. The V gene lost 0 bases and the J gene lost 4 bases, with 11 bases spanning the gap. CDR3 length: 15 amino acids. CDR3 sequence (DNA): TGTGCCAGCAGTTACTCGGGAACTAGCCCAGATACGCAGTATTTT. Protein sequence: CASSYSGTSPDTQYF.

V gene TRBV27 combines with J gene TRBJ2-3; D not certain. The CDR3 totals 13 residues. V lost 4 bases and J lost 5, with 10 bases in between. Germline V gene sequence: CDR1 MNHEY, CDR2 SMNVEV (reference sequence). CDR3 sequence reads: CASSYMGRDTQYF. CDR3 DNA sequence: TGTGCCAGCAGTTATATGGGCCGAGATACGCAGTATTTT.

Concerning this clone: A read error may produce the germline difference seen at one junction end. The CDR3 region has the DNA TGTGCCAGCAGCCCTAGGACAGGGTACAGTGAGCAGTTCTTC. The encoded protein is CASSPRTGYSEQFF. The gene calls are TRBV11-2 and TRBJ2-1; TRBD1 matches at 8 bases. Germline V gene data show CDR1 as SGHAT and CDR2 as FQNNGV. This CDR3 comprises 14 residues. Full variable domain (remainder filled in from reference TRBV11-2 and TRBJ2-1): EAGVAQSPRYKIIEKRQSVAFWCNPISGHATLYWYQQILGQGPKLLIQFQNNGVVDDSQLPKDRFSAERLKGVDSTLKIQPAKLEDSAVYLCASSPRTGYSEQFFGPGTRLTVL.

The gene calls are TRBV9 and TRBJ1-1, with D maybe TRBD1 (5 bases). The CDR3 sequence is 17 residues long. Germline values: CDR1 SGDLS, CDR2 YYNGEE. Trimming shortened V by 3 bases and J by 3 bases, and 21 bases separated the two germline ends. The CDR3, as DNA: TGTGCCAGCAGCGCCCAGAACTGGACACCCCTGTACACTGAAGCTTTCTTT. It translates to CASSAQNWTPLYTEAFF.

The rearrangement links TRBV7-2 to TRBJ1-1; D might be TRBD1 (6 bases). The CDR3 length is 14 residues. Germline V gene data show CDR1 as SGHTA and CDR2 as FQGNSA. The V gene lost 3 bases and the J gene lost 9 bases, with 17 bases spanning the gap. The CDR3 loop is CASSFIRGDFQAFF. In nucleotides, the CDR3 is TGTGCCAGCAGCTTCATCAGGGGCGACTTCCAAGCTTTCTTT.

This sequence joins TRBV28 and TRBJ1-2; D is unclear. The CDR3 spans 14 residues. V shed 5 bases and J shed 4 bases, with 14 bases lying between them. Germline CDR1 is MDHEN and CDR2 is SYDVKM. The CDR3 here is CASSRGFPAYGYTF. As DNA, the CDR3 is TGTGCCAGCAGTCGGGGTTTCCCTGCCTATGGCTACACCTTC.

The J gene is TRBJ2-7, the V gene TRBV10-1, with a weak D call TRBD2 (5 bases). In germline, CDR1 is WNHNN, CDR2 SYGVQD (reference sequence). V shed 4 bases and J shed 4 bases, with 11 bases lying between them. The CDR3 sequence is 13 residues long. The CDR3 protein is CASSGGIGYEQYV. CDR3 coding DNA: TGCGCCAGCAGTGGAGGGATTGGATACGAGCAGTACGTC.

The genes are TRBV11-2 and TRBJ1-4, with TRBD1 as a possible D gene (5 bases). Germline V CDR1 and CDR2: SGHAT, FQNNGV. This CDR3 has 16 residues. Trimming took 3 bases from V and 3 from J, leaving 14 bases between them. CDR3 nucleotides: TGTGCCAGCAGCTTCCCCGACAGAATGGCTAATGAAAAACTGTTTTTT. It translates to CASSFPDRMANEKLFF.

The chain couples TRBV5-1 to TRBJ1-6; a weak D match, TRBD1 (6 bases). CDR1 and CDR2 (germline): SGHRS, YFSETQ. This CDR3 has 14 residues. Trimming stripped 5 bases from V and 14 bases from J, with 20 bases between. The chain's CDR3 is CASSFRDTHSSLHF. CDR3 in DNA: TGCGCCAGCAGTTTCAGGGACACCCATTCGTCCCTCCACTTT.

The chain has TRBV6-5 and TRBJ2-7; TRBD2 might be the D (6 bases). CDR1 is MNHEY, CDR2 SVGAGI, per germline. This CDR3 region has 13 residues. V was pared by 7 bases and J by 2 bases, with 12 bases between. The CDR3 sequence: CASNRGAPYEQYV. DNA of the CDR3: TGTGCCAGCAATCGCGGGGCACCCTACGAGCAGTACGTC.

The rearrangement uses TRBV5-8 and TRBJ2-2, with D maybe TRBD1 (6 bases). The CDR3 extends over 15 amino acids. Trimming took off 5 bases at V and 1 base at J, with 12 bases between the two ends. Germline CDR1 SGHTS, CDR2 YDEGEE. CDR3 loop: CASRPQGWNTGELFF. CDR3 bases: TGTGCCAGCAGACCACAGGGTTGGAACACCGGGGAGCTGTTTTTT.

The chain joins TRBV5-6 to TRBJ1-4; a weak D match, TRBD1 (5 bases). Germline lookup yields CDR1 SGHDT and CDR2 YYEEEE. This CDR3 has 16 residues. Trimming removed 2 bases from V and 2 bases from J, with 13 bases in between. CDR3 nucleotide sequence: TGTGCCAGCAGCTTCTGGCGCGGGGGGACTAATGAAAAACTGTTTTTT. Amino acids: CASSFWRGGTNEKLFF.

This sequence joins TRBV28 and TRBJ1-2; D not resolved. V lost 6 bases, J lost 5 bases, and 10 bases lay in between. The CDR3 has 12 residues. CDR1 and CDR2 from the germline V gene are MDHEN and SYDVKM. CDR3 amino acids: CASRNARYGYTF. The CDR3 DNA reads TGTGCCAGCAGAAATGCCCGGTATGGCTACACCTTC.

This clone was picked up a small number of times. V and J are TRBV2 and TRBJ1-5; 11 nucleotides agree with TRBD1. V shed 5 bases and J 5 bases; nucleotides not matched to a gene: 2. This CDR3 is built from 14 residues. Germline V gene data show CDR1 as SNHLY and CDR2 as FYNNEI. The CDR3 nucleotides read TGTGCCAGCAGTTGGACAGGGGGCGATCAGCCCCAGCATTTT. It is translated as CASSWTGGDQPQHF. The full variable domain, with the rest looked up from reference TRBV2 and TRBJ1-5, is EPEVTQTPSHQVTQMGQEVILRCVPISNHLYFYWYRQILGQKVEFLVSFYNNEISEKSEIFDDQFSVERPDGSNFTLKIRSTKLEDSAMYFCASSWTGGDQPQHFGDGTRLSIL.

The rearrangement links TRBV12-5 to TRBJ1-5; 7 bases map to TRBD1. The germline V gene has CDR1 LGHNT and CDR2 FRNRAP. Trimming removed 4 bases from V and 0 bases from J; junction bases left unmatched: 6. This CDR3 is 16 amino acids long. The CDR3 bases are TGTGCTAGTGGTTGGGGGACAGCCCATAGCAATCAGCCCCAGCATTTT. It is translated as CASGWGTAHSNQPQHF. Together with reference TRBV12-5 and TRBJ1-5, the CDR3 gives the full variable domain: DARVTQTPRHKVTEMGQEVTMRCQPILGHNTVFWYRQTMMQGLELLAYFRNRAPLDDSGMPKDRFSAEMPDATLATLKIQPSEPRDSAVYFCASGWGTAHSNQPQHFGDGTRLSIL.

This sequence joins TRBV6-2 or TRBV6-3 and TRBJ2-1, with 14 positions matching TRBD2. With V trimmed by 6 bases and J by 7 bases, 8 bases remained unmatched. The CDR3 length is 16 residues. Per the germline V gene, CDR1 is MNHEY and CDR2 is SVGEGT. CDR3 protein: CASSRLAGGLGNEQFF. The CDR3 DNA follows: TGTGCCAGCAGCCGACTAGCGGGAGGGTTGGGGAATGAGCAGTTCTTC.

The chain couples TRBV19 to TRBJ1-1; D gene uncertain. Germline lookup yields CDR1 LNHDA and CDR2 SQIVND (reference sequence). Trimming took off 5 bases at V and 3 bases at J, with 7 bases between the two ends. The CDR3 is 12 residues long. The CDR3 reads CASSPLDTEAFF. In DNA, the CDR3 is TGTGCCAGTAGTCCCCTCGACACTGAAGCTTTCTTT.

This clone was detected a few times. The CDR3 coding sequence is TGTGCCAGCAGTTACGTGGCAGTTTCCGGGGAGCTGTTTTTT. Residues: CASSYVAVSGELFF. The V and J genes are TRBV6-2 or TRBV6-3 and TRBJ2-2; unclear D gene. Trimming removed 2 bases from V and 6 bases from J, with 10 bases in between. From germline, CDR1 is MNHEY and CDR2 SVGEGT. CDR3 length: 14 amino acids.